The TCR beta chain described here comes from a study of blood T cells in healthy people across ages (dated by TCRdb to 2014 to 2015). Regarding the research as a whole: Template switching captured roughly one uniquely barcoded TCR beta cDNA molecule per two T cells in model experiments. Donors of different ages were randomly distributed across sequencing lanes to avoid experimental bias. To track age-related changes in TCR beta repertoire diversity, the study relied on deep sequencing normalized with unique cDNA molecular identifiers. Two additional independent replicas of 1 million unique cDNA reads from the same blood draw were analyzed for two donors (one aged 18 to 30 and one aged 80 or older). Four age groups were formed from the donors: young (average about 15 years), middle-aged (around 40), aged (roughly 56) and long-lived (roughly 81).

The roughly 38 donors, aged 6 to 90 years, were systemically healthy Caucasian individuals from Russia. About 9.6 milliliters of peripheral blood were collected from each donor into EDTA-treated Vacutainer tubes. Ficoll-Paque density-gradient centrifugation was used to isolate PBMCs, with at least 6.5 million per sample. Total RNA, at least 6 micrograms per sample, was extracted from PBMCs with Trizol reagent. Naive CD45RAhigh/CD27high T cell percentages were measured by flow cytometry on a PBMC aliquot from every donor. The CDR3 runs 14 residues from the cysteine to the phenylalanine. Only the CDR3 DNA is retained, 42 bases long and in frame from the first base. Via the germline V gene, CDR1 is SGHRS and CDR2 YFSETQ. Deletion took 4 bases off V and 8 bases off J, with a span of 15 bases between the germline ends. In the case of this clonotype: The antigen it recognizes is unknown. Nothing much larger sits one base from this clone, and base qualities are not available.

The library relied on 5' RACE. This sample was sequenced with an Illumina HiSeq 2500. The second PCR ran for about 6 to 12 cycles and used a J-beta primer mix along with a sample-barcoded 5' primer. Each TCR beta cDNA molecule received a unique molecular identifier from a template-switch 5' adaptor carrying 12 random nucleotides. Each sample yielded at least 2.5 million CDR3-containing paired-end reads. First-strand cDNA was synthesized from all RNA with the Mint cDNA synthesis kit, primed by a TRBC-specific oligonucleotide. Following uracil-DNA glycosylase treatment, all cDNA underwent a first 18-cycle PCR with the universal primers M1SS and BC2_uni_R. In the original analysis: For normalization, 1 million high-quality reads, each with a distinct molecular identifier, were randomly selected from each sample. Reads with shared molecular identifiers were discarded instead of being binned into consensus sequences. CDR3 identification, clonotype clustering and error correction used MiTCR with a Q25 quality threshold and the strictest error-elimination algorithm. A nonparametric unseen species model with Euler transformation was used to estimate a lower bound on total TCR beta diversity. TCRdb's own reprocessing of the public reads used fastp at Q25 and MiXCR and kept productive beta chains. Under each unique CDR3 protein, matching rows form one entry showing the most common genes and DNA. The V and J calls here are based on TCRdb, not the publication. Within this sample are about 1.4 million distinct CDR3 sequences, with roughly 64% of them counted one time only. The biggest ten clones account for over 5% of the sample.

Study-wide findings and limitations: Observed TCR beta diversity correlated strongly with the percentage of naive T cells measured by flow cytometry. Because donor CMV infection status was unknown, age-related changes in expanded clonotypes were potentially confounded. Observed TCR beta diversity per million T cells fell roughly linearly with age, and a significant reduction was already apparent by age roughly 40. Estimates of total diversity based on one million sequenced T cells were considered lower bounds and underestimates. Compared with the aged group, the long-lived group had more naive CD4+ T cells, fewer expanded clones and increased TCR diversity, suggesting age selection. Bulk unsorted PBMC profiling prevented conclusive comparison of naive and antigen-experienced compartments.

The rearranged segments are TRBV5-1 and TRBJ1-4; the D segment cannot be called with confidence. The sequenced material came from blood. This sequence was found in a man in his late teens or twenties in good health. Here is the DNA: TGCGCCAGCAGCGCCAGTTGGTTGGGAGAAAAACTGTTTTTT. The resulting protein is CASSASWLGEKLFF.